This T cell receptor beta chain appears in the sequencing data of a study of OX40 agonist ivuxolimab in advanced cancers. On the study more broadly: In three patients, partial responses were observed, one with hepatocellular carcinoma and two with cutaneous melanoma. Notes on the study in general: At 0.1 to 3.0 mg/kg, CD4+ and CD8+ blood T cells expanded clonally by week 6. Certain nonresponders additionally had low normalized T-cell clonal expansion.

As for this clone: The antigen is unknown.

Exclusion of a patient followed from autoimmune disease history or systemic immunosuppression. The V gene's germline CDR1 is LGHNT and CDR2 FRNRAP. CDR3 size: 13 residues. The V end was cut by 6 bases, the J end by 6 bases, with 13 bases between. The method was immunoSEQ multiplex PCR; TCRdb's version includes in-frame clones alone and lacks a portion of them. This table holds around 110,000 clones, 75% to 95% found once. The sequenced sample was CD4+ or CD8+ T cells sorted from blood, obtained in a trial of the OX40 agonist ivuxolimab. This chain connects TRBV12-5 to TRBJ2-3; D assignment may be TRBD1 or TRBD2 (5 bases each). This TCR was sampled from an adult with an advanced solid tumor such as melanoma, head and neck, liver or kidney cancer. The chain's CDR3 is CASGRGTADTQYF. Written as DNA, the CDR3 is TGTGCTAGTGGACGAGGGACGGCGGATACGCAGTATTTT.